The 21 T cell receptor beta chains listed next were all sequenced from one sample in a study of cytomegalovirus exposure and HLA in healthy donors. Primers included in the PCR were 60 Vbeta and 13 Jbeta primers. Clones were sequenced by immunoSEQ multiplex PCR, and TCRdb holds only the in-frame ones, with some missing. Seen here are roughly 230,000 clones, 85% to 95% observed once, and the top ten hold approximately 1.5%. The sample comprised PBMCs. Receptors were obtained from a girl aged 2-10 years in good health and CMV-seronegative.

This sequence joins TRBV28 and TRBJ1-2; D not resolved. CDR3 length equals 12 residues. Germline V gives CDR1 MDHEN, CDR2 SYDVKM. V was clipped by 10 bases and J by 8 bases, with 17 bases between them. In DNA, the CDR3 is TGTGCCACCACCCTGGGCCTTTACGGCTACACCTTC. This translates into CATTLGLYGYTF.

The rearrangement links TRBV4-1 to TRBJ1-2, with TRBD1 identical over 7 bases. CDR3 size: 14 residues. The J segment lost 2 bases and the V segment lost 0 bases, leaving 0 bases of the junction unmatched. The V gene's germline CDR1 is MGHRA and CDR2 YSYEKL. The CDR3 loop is CASSQEQGNYGYTF. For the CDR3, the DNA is TGCGCCAGCAGCCAAGAACAGGGGAACTATGGCTACACCTTC.

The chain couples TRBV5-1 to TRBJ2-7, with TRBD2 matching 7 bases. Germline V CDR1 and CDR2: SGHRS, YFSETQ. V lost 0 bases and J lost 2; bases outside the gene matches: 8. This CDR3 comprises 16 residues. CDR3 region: CASSLGSSGVTYEQYF. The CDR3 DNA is TGCGCCAGCAGCTTGGGGTCTAGCGGCGTCACCTACGAGCAGTACTTC.

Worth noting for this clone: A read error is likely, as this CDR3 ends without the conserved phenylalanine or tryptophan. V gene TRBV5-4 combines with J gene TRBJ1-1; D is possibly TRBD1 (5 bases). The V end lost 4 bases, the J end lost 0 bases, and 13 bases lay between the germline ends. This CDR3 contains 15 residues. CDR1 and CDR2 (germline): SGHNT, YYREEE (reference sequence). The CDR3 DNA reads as TGTGCCAGCAGCAGGGGAACCCTCCTGAACACTGAAGCTTTCTGT. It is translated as CASSRGTLLNTEAFC.

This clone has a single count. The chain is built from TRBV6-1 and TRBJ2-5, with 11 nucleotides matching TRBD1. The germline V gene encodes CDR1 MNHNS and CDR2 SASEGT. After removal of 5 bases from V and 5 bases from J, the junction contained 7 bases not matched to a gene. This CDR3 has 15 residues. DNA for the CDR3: TGTGCCAGCAGTTCGCCGGGACAGGGGGTCGAGACCCAGTACTTC. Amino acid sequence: CASSSPGQGVETQYF.

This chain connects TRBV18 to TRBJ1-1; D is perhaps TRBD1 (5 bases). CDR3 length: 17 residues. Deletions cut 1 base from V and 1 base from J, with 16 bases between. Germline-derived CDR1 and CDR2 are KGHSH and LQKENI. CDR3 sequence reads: CASSPRLTTETNTEAFF. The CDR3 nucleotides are TGTGCCAGCTCACCACGGCTCACGACAGAGACGAACACTGAAGCTTTCTTT.

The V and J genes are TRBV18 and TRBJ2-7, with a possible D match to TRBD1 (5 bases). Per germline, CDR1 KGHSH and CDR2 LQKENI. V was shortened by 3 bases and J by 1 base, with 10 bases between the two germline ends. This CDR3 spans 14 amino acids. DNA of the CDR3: TGTGCCAGCTCACCCTCCCCAGGGTCCTACGAGCAGTACTTC. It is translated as CASSPSPGSYEQYF.

The CDR3: CASSGHATPYEQYF. CDR3 in DNA: TGTGCCAGCAGCGGACACGCTACCCCATACGAGCAGTACTTC. The rearrangement joins TRBV6-5 to TRBJ2-7; D perhaps matches TRBD1 (5 bases). The CDR3 sequence is 14 residues long. Germline V CDR1 and CDR2: MNHEY, SVGAGI. The V end lost 6 bases, the J end lost 4 bases, and 16 bases lay between the germline ends.

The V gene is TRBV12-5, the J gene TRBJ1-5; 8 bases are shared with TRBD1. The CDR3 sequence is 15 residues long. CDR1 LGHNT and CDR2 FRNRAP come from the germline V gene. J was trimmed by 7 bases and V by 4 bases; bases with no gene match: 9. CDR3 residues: CASGWTDRVIQPQHF. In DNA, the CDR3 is TGTGCTAGTGGTTGGACGGACAGGGTCATCCAGCCCCAGCATTTT.

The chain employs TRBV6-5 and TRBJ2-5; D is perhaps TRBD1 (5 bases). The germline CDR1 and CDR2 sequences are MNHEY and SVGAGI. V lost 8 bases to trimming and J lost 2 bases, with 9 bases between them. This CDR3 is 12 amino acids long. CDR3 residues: CASSKGQETQYF. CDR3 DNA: TGTGCCAGCTCAAAGGGGCAAGAGACCCAGTACTTC.

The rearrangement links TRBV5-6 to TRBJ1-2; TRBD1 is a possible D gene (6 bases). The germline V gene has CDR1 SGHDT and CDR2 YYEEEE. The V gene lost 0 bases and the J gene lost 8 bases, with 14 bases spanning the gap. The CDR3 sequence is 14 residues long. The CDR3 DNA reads TGTGCCAGCAGCTTGGGGGCGGGGGCGGAAGGCTACACCTTC. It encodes CASSLGAGAEGYTF.

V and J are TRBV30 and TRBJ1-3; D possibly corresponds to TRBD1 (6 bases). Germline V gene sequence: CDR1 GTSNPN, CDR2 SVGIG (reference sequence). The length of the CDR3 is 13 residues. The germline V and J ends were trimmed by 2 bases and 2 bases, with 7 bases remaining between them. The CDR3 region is CAWSPGAGNTIYF. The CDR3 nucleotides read TGTGCCTGGAGTCCAGGGGCTGGAAACACCATATATTTT.

The CDR3 sequence is CASTRQATSYNEQFF. The CDR3 DNA reads as TGTGCCAGTACTAGACAGGCAACCTCCTACAATGAGCAGTTCTTC. The rearrangement uses TRBV27 and TRBJ2-1; a possible D gene is TRBD1 (6 bases). The CDR3 consists of 15 residues. Germline V gives CDR1 MNHEY, CDR2 SMNVEV (reference sequence). Trimming shortened V by 9 bases and J by 0 bases, and 15 bases separated the two germline ends.

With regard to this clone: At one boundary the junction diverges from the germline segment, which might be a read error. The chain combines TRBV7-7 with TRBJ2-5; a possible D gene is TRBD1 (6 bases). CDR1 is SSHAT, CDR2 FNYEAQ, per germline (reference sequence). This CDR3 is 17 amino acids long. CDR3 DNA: TGTGCTAGCACCGACAGCCGGGACAACGCTCTACAAGAGACCCAGTACTTC. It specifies CASTDSRDNALQETQYF.

Here the CDR3 DNA reads TGCGCCAGCAGCCCCGGACAGTCCTACGAGCAGTACTTC. It is translated as CASSPGQSYEQYF. V and J are TRBV5-1 and TRBJ2-7, with D maybe TRBD1 (6 bases). From germline, CDR1 is SGHRS and CDR2 YFSETQ. There are 13 residues in the CDR3. V gave up 4 bases and J gave up 1 base, with 9 bases separating them.

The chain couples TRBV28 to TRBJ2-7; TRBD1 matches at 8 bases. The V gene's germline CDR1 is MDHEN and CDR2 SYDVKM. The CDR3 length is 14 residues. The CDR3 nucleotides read TGTGCAACCCAGGACAGGGCCAATGATTACGAGCAGTACTTC. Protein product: CATQDRANDYEQYF.

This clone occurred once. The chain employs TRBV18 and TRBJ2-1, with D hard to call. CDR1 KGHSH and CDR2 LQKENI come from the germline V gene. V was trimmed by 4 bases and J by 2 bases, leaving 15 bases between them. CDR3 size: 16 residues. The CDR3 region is CASSQSPSTTYNEQFF. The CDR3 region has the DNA TGTGCCAGCTCACAGTCCCCGTCCACAACCTACAATGAGCAGTTCTTC.

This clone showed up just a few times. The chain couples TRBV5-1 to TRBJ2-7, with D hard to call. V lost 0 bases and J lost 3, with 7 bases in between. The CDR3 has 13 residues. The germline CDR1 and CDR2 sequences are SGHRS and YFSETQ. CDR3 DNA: TGCGCCAGCAGCTTGGGACTGATCTACGAGCAGTACTTC. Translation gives CASSLGLIYEQYF.

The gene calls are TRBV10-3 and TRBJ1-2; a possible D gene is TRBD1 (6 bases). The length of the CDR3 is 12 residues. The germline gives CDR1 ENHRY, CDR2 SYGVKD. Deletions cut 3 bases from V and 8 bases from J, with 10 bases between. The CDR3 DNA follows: TGTGCCATCAGTGAAAAGGGGGTCGGCTACACCTTC. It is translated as CAISEKGVGYTF.

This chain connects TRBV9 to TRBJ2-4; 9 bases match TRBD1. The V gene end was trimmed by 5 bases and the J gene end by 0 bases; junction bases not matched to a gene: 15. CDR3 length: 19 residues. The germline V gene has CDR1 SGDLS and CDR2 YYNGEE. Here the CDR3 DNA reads TGTGCCAGCAGTATTGGGGAACCGGGACAGGGAAGAGCCAAAAACATTCAGTACTTC. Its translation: CASSIGEPGQGRAKNIQYF.

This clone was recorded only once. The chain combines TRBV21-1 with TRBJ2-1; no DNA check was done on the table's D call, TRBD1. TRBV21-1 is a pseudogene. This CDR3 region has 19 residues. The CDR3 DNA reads TGTGCCAGCAGCAAAGCGCTTTCGCCAGGGGCCCTTTACTACAATGAGCAGTTCTTC. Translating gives CASSKALSPGALYYNEQFF.